This T cell receptor beta chain was recovered during a study of blood T cell repertoires in COVID-19. Trimming removed 0 bases from V and 1 base from J, with 11 bases in between. In germline, CDR1 is SGHKS, CDR2 YYEKEE (reference sequence). CDR3 length: 15 residues. TCRdb keeps only in-frame clones here, not all; method: immunoSEQ multiplex PCR. The data contain around 200,000 clones, roughly four fifths of them singletons. This clonotype originated in a man aged 50 to 60 with active or convalescent COVID-19. Input material: peripheral blood. This chain links TRBV5-5 with TRBJ2-7, with D possibly matching TRBD1 (5 bases). The CDR3 loop is CASSLGGYRSYEQYF. The DNA for the CDR3 is TGTGCCAGCAGCTTGGGTGGGTACAGGTCCTACGAGCAGTACTTC.